This TCR beta chain stems from a study of CD8 T cells in ankylosing spondylitis. Quantitative 5'-RACE was performed with molecular barcodes, and it yielded the TCR beta libraries. TCRdb analysed the 5' RACE reads with MiXCR anew, one entry per CDR3 protein. Of 200,000 to 250,000 distinct CDR3 sequences listed, about 7% were seen once; the top ten hold approximately 14%. CDR1 MDHEN and CDR2 SYDVKM come from the germline V gene. Trimming stripped 4 bases from V and 3 bases from J, with 13 bases between. This CDR3 is built from 14 residues. This clonotype came up a few times. Its antigen is not identified. General study results and limits: Characteristic, it appeared, of ankylosing spondylitis blood was a TCR beta motif of several highly homologous variants. Significant enrichment of disease-linked clones was reported in matched ankylosing spondylitis synovial fluid.

Sequenced material: blood, either unsorted or a sorted T cell fraction (not recorded which). The chain uses TRBV28 and TRBJ2-7; either TRBD1 or TRBD2 may fit D (5 bases each). This clonotype was sampled from a male donor with ankylosing spondylitis. Here the CDR3 reads CASSYGPGHYEQYF. CDR3 DNA sequence: TGTGCCAGCAGTTACGGTCCGGGGCACTACGAGCAGTACTTC.